Sequencing of this T cell receptor beta chain was carried out in a study of spatial heterogeneity in lung cancer. Overall study: Sequences of the beta chain were consistently detected in greater numbers than alpha-chain sequences.

Every molecule of TCR cDNA had its own unique molecular identifier. TCRdb called the 5' RACE reads again in MiXCR, with one record for every CDR3 protein. The data hold 7,000 to 8,500 distinct CDR3 sequences, with roughly a sixth observed a single time. By share, this clonotype counts as medium-sized. The germline CDR1 and CDR2 sequences are LNHDA and SQIVND (reference sequence). Trimming left V 4 bases short and J 2 bases short, with 14 bases between. This CDR3 has 15 residues. The time point here: sample taken at primary tumor resection. The donors comprised approximately 72 untreated early-stage non-small cell lung cancer patients.

Sequencing was performed on normal lung tissue next to the tumor, taken at surgery. This receptor was taken from a male donor with early-stage non-small cell lung cancer. This chain uses TRBV19 with TRBJ1-2, with TRBD1 as a possible D gene (6 bases). The CDR3 coding sequence is TGTGCCAGTAGTAACCCCCCCGGGGGCAACTATGGCTACACCTTC. Its protein product is CASSNPPGGNYGYTF. The whole variable domain, remainder taken from reference TRBV19 and TRBJ1-2, is DGGITQSPKYLFRKEGQNVTLSCEQNLNHDAMYWYRQDPGQGLRLIYYSQIVNDFQKGDIAEGYSVSREKKESFPLTVTSAQKNPTAFYLCASSNPPGGNYGYTFGSGTRLTVV.